This T cell receptor (beta chain) appears in the sequencing data of a study of blood T cell repertoires in COVID-19 (dated by TCRdb to the early 2020s). Context from the whole study: The collaborator samples originated in the United States, Italy and Spain and spanned the acute and convalescent phases of COVID-19. Samples were obtained from the ongoing ImmuneRACE study (first 160 participants) and from roughly 1,300 subjects provided by 6 global collaborators. The prospective study material was composed of cDNA or gDNA derived from T cells, B-cell-depleted T cells, or PBMCs. Deeply sampled blood TCRbeta repertoires from subjects exposed to, actively infected with, or recovered from COVID-19 were included in the dataset. HLA class I and class II types, where available, came from metadata supplied by the sample provider rather than from assay-based typing. A de-identified subject ID, COVID-19 status, age in years and sex were almost always included in the sample metadata. The repertoires were released in a freely available public database meant as a resource for research on the immune response to SARS-CoV-2.

On this clone: Its antigen is unknown. Base qualities were left out, and no much larger clone turns up one base away.

What the work shows at the level of the full study, not this receptor alone: How much clinical and demographic metadata was included differed by source and by participant, and the metadata was provided uncurated.

TCRbeta CDR3 regions were amplified from genomic DNA by means of the immunoSEQ Assay, a bias-controlled multiplex PCR. Per the original workflow: The number of nucleated cells in each sample was estimated from the amplification of reference gene primers within the assay. To quantify the absolute abundance of each unique TCRbeta CDR3 rearrangement, sequence reads were collapsed and filtered. Productive Simpson clonality was computed per sample as the square root of Simpson's diversity index over productive rearrangements. As stored in TCRdb, this immuneACCESS dataset retains in-frame rearrangements with V and J assigned. A fraction of the clones does not appear; measured against another copy, unresolved V genes explain less than half of the discrepancy, and the remainder lacks a known reason. That table is the source of V, J and clone size, and D and trimming were worked out from the DNA. The sample profile shows some 360,000 clones; about 90% of them were found once. Over 1% of the sample goes to the ten largest clones.

Participants in the prospective study were aged 18 to 89 years, lived in 20 to 25 United States geographic areas, and enrolled through a virtual design. Cohort assignment in the prospective study relied on participant-reported clinical history from a screening survey and a study questionnaire. Exposed participants had been in contact with someone with a PCR-confirmed or clinician-diagnosed COVID-19 case within 2 weeks of study entry. Mobile phlebotomists in the prospective study collected whole blood, serum and a nasopharyngeal or oropharyngeal swab from every participant. Participants in the prospective study had the option to provide additional blood draws and questionnaires over an approximately 2-month period. Before DNA extraction, blood samples from the prospective study were shipped at room temperature or frozen. The CDR3 has 13 amino acids, counting the end cysteine and phenylalanine. Only CDR3 DNA remains: 39 bases, in frame from the first base. V and J are trimmed by 4 bases and 10 bases, and the gene matches miss 7 bases of the junction. For CDR1 and CDR2, the germline V gene lists KGHSH and LQKENI.

The rearrangement joined TRBV18 to TRBJ2-4; 7 central nucleotides agree with TRBD1. The TCR comes from a woman aged 25 to 45 who had been exposed to COVID-19. What was sequenced was PBMCs or T cells enriched from blood (not recorded which). The nucleotide sequence is given as TGTGCCAGCTCACGCCGGGACAGTACGATTCAGTACTTC. This translates into CASSRRDSTIQYF.